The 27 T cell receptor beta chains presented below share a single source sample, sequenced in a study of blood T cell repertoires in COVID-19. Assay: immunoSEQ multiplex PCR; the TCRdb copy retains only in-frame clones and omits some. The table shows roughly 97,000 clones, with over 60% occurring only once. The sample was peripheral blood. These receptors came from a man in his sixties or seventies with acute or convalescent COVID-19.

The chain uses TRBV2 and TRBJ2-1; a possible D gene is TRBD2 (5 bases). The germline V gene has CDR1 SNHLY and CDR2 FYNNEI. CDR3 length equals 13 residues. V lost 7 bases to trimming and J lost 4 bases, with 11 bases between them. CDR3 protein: CASTERNYNEQFF. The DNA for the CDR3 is TGTGCCAGCACAGAGCGGAATTACAATGAGCAGTTCTTC.

The CDR3 region is CATSRGPDYNEKLFF. In DNA, the CDR3 is TGTGCCACCAGCAGAGGGCCCGATTATAATGAAAAACTGTTTTTT. This sequence joins TRBV15 and TRBJ1-4; D is uncertain. Germline CDR1 LNHNV, CDR2 YYDKDF (reference sequence). The germline V and J ends were trimmed by 1 base and 4 bases, with 10 bases remaining between them. This CDR3 is 15 amino acids long.

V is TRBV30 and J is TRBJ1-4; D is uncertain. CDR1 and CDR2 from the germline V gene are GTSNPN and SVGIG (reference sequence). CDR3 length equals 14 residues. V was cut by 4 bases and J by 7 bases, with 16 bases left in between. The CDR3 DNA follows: TGTGCCTGGACCTCCAGTGCCGCGGTTGAAAAACTGTTTTTT. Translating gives CAWTSSAAVEKLFF.

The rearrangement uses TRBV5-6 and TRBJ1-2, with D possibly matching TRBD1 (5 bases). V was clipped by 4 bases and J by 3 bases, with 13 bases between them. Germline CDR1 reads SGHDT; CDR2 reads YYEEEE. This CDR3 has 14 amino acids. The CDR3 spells CASSPEAGHYGYTF. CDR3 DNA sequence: TGTGCCAGCAGCCCCGAAGCAGGGCACTATGGCTACACCTTC. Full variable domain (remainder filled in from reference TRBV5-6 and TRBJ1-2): DAGVTQSPTHLIKTRGQQVTLRCSPKSGHDTVSWYQQALGQGPQFIFQYYEEEERQRGNFPDRFSGHQFPNYSSELNVNALLLGDSALYLCASSPEAGHYGYTFGSGTRLTVV.

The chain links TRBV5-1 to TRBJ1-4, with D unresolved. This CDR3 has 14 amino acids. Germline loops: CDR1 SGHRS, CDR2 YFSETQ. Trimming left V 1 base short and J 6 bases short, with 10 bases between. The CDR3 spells CASSLLSRDEKLFF. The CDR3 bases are TGCGCCAGCAGCTTGTTGTCGAGGGATGAAAAACTGTTTTTT.

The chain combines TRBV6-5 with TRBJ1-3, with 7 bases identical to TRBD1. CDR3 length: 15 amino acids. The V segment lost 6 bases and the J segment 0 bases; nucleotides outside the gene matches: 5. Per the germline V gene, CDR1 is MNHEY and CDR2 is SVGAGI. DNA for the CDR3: TGTGCCAGCAGACCAGACAGGGTCTCTGGAAACACCATATATTTT. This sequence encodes CASRPDRVSGNTIYF.

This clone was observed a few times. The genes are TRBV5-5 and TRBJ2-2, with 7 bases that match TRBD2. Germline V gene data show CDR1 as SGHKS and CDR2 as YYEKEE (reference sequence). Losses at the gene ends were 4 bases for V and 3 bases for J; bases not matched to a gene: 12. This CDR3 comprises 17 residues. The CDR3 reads CASSPYPRGSDTGELFF. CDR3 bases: TGTGCCAGCAGCCCCTACCCGCGCGGGAGCGACACCGGGGAGCTGTTTTTT.

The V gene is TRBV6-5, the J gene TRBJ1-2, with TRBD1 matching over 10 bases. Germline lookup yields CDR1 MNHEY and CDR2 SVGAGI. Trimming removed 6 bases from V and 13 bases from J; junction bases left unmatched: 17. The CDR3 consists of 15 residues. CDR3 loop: CASSGTGAILTGCTF. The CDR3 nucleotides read TGTGCCAGCAGCGGGACAGGGGCGATCCTCACGGGGTGCACCTTC.

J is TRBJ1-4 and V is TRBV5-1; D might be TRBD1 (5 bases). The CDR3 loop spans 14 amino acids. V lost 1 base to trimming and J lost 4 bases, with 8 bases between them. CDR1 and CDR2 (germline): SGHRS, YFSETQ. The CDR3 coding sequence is TGCGCCAGCAGCTTGATGGGGGGTAATGAAAAACTGTTTTTT. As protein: CASSLMGGNEKLFF.

CDR3 region: CAWSGQGAAREKLFF. The CDR3 DNA follows: TGTGCCTGGAGTGGCCAGGGGGCTGCTCGCGAAAAACTGTTTTTT. This chain uses TRBV30 with TRBJ1-4; the match to TRBD1 covers 8 bases. The CDR3 sequence is 15 residues long. Trimming removed 1 base from V and 8 bases from J; junction bases left unmatched: 9. Germline V gene lookup returns CDR1 GTSNPN and CDR2 SVGIG (reference sequence).

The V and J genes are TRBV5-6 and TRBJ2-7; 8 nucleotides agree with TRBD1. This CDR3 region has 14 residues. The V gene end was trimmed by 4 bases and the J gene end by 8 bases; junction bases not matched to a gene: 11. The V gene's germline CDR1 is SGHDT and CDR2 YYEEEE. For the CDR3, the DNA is TGTGCCAGCAGCGCGACCGGGACAGGAAATAAGCAGTACTTC. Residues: CASSATGTGNKQYF.

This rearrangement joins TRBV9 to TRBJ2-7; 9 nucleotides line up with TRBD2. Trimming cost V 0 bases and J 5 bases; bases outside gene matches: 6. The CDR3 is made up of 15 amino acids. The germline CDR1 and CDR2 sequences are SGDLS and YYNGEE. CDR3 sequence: CASSVGGGRAHEQYF. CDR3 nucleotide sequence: TGTGCCAGCAGCGTAGGGGGCGGGAGGGCCCACGAGCAGTACTTC.

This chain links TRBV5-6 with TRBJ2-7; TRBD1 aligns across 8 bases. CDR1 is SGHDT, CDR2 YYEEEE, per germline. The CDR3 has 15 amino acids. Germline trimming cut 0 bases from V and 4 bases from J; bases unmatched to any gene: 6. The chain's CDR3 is CASSLAGTGPYEQYV. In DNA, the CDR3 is TGTGCCAGCAGCTTGGCCGGGACAGGTCCATACGAGCAGTACGTC.

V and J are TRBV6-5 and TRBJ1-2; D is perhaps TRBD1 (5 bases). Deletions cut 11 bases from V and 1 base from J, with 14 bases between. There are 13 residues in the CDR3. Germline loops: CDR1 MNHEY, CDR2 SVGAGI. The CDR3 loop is CASQQDINYGYTF. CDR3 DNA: TGTGCCTCCCAACAGGACATTAACTATGGCTACACCTTC.

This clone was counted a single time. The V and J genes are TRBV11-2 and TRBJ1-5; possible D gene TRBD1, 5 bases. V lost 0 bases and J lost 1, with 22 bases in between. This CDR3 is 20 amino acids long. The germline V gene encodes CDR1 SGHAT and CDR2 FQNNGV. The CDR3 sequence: CASSLEVTGIGVRSNQPQHF. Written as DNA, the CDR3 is TGTGCCAGCAGCTTAGAGGTTACAGGTATAGGGGTACGGAGCAATCAGCCCCAGCATTTT.

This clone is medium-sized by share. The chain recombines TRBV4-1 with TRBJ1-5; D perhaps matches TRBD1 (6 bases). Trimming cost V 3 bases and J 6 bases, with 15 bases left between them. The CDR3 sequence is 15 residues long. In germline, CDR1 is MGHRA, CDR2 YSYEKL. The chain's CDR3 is CASSQAPGQTQPQHF. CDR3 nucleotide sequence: TGCGCCAGCAGCCAGGCTCCGGGACAAACTCAGCCCCAGCATTTT.

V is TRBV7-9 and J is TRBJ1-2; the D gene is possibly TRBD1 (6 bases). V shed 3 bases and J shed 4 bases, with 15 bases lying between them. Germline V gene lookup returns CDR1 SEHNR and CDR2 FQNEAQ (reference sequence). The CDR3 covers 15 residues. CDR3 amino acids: CASSFSDAGAYGYTF. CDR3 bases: TGTGCCAGCAGCTTCTCCGACGCAGGGGCCTATGGCTACACCTTC.

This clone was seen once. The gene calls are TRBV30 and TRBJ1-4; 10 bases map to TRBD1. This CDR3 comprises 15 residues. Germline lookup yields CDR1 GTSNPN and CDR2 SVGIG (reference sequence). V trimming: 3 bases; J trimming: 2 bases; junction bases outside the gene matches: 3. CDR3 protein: CAWRRQGATNEKLFF. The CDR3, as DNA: TGTGCCTGGAGGAGACAGGGGGCCACTAATGAAAAACTGTTTTTT.

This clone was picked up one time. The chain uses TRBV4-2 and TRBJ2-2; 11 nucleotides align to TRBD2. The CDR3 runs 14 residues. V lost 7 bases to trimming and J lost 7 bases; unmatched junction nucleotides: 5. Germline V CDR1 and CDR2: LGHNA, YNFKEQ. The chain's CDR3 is CASTIGLAGGELFF. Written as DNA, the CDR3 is TGTGCCAGCACTATTGGACTAGCGGGCGGGGAGCTGTTTTTT.

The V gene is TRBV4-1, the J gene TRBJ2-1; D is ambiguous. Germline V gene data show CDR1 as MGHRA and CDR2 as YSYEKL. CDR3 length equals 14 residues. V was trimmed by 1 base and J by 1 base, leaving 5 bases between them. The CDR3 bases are TGCGCCAGCAGCCAAGGTCCGTCCTACAATGAGCAGTTCTTC. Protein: CASSQGPSYNEQFF.

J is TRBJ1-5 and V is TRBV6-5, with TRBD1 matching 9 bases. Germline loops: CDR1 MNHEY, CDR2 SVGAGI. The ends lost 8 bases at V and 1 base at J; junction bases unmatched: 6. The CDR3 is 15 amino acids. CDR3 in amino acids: CASLAGTGSNQPQHF. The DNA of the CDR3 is TGTGCCAGCCTCGCCGGGACAGGGAGCAATCAGCCCCAGCATTTT.

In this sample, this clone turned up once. CDR3 residues: CASSLEPPGAFPNYGYTF. CDR3 nucleotide sequence: TGTGCCAGCAGCTTAGAACCCCCGGGTGCATTCCCTAACTATGGCTACACCTTC. The V and J genes are TRBV7-2 and TRBJ1-2, with D hard to call. Looked up from germline, CDR1 is SGHTA and CDR2 is FQGNSA. The V and J ends lost 1 base and 0 bases respectively, with 18 bases between them. The CDR3 contains 18 residues.

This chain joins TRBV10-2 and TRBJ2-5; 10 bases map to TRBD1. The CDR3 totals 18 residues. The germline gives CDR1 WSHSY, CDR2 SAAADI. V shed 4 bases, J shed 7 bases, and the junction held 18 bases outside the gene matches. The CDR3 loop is CASSVPLGTGAPERTQYF. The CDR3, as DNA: TGCGCCAGCAGTGTACCCCTGGGGACAGGGGCCCCGGAGAGGACCCAGTACTTC.

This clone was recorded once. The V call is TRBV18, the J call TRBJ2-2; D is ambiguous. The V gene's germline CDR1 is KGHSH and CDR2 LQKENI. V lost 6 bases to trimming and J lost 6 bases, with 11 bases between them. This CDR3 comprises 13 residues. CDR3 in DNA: TGTGCCAGCTCCCCCGACATGTCCGGGGAGCTGTTTTTT. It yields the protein CASSPDMSGELFF.

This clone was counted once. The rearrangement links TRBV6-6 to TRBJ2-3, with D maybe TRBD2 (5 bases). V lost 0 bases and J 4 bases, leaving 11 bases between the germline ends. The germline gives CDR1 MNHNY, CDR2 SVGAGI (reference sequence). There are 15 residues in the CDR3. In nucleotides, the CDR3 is TGTGCCAGCAGTTACTCGAGAGGAGCGGCAGATACGCAGTATTTT. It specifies CASSYSRGAADTQYF.

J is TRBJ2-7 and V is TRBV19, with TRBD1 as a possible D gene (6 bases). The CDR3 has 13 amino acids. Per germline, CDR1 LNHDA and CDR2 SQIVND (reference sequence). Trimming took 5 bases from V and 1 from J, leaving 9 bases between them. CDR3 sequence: CASSSGDSYEQYF. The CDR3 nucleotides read TGTGCCAGTAGTTCAGGGGATTCCTACGAGCAGTACTTC.

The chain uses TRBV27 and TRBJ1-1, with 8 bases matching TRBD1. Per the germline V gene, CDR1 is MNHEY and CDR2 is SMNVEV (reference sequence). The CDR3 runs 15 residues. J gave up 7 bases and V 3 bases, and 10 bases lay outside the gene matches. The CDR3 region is CASSLEPGGSYEAFF. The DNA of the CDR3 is TGTGCCAGCAGTTTGGAGCCAGGGGGCTCTTATGAAGCTTTCTTT.